This T cell receptor (beta chain) comes out of a study of blood T cell repertoires in COVID-19. J gave up 8 bases and V 3 bases, and 13 bases lay outside the gene matches. Germline CDR1 reads MDHEN; CDR2 reads SYDVKM. This CDR3 contains 17 residues. Recruits, aged about 18 to 95 years, lived in 24 US areas. Researchers sorted participants into cohorts using their self-reported clinical history. Using immunoSEQ multiplex PCR, the repertoire was profiled, and TCRdb retains in-frame clones only, with some absent. The table lists approximately 250,000 clones, 80% to 90% of them singletons. This TCR derives from a woman in her thirties with acute COVID-19. The chain is built from TRBV28 and TRBJ2-1; 10 bases are a match to TRBD2. The specimen was PBMCs or T cells enriched from blood (not recorded which). In nucleotides, the CDR3 is TGTGCCAGCAGTTTCTCCATTCTAGCGGGAGTTAAAGATGAGCAGTTCTTC. Encoded protein: CASSFSILAGVKDEQFF.